This T cell receptor (beta chain) was recorded in a study of OX40 agonist ivuxolimab in advanced cancers. Turning to this clone: Its antigen is not identified.

Assay: immunoSEQ multiplex PCR; the TCRdb copy retains only in-frame clones and omits some. The sample includes more than 60,000 clones, about 77% of them seen just once. Points from the study as a whole: CD8+ T cells showed, on average, more clonal expansion than CD4+ cells.

This CDR3 is 13 amino acids long. Germline V CDR1 and CDR2: WNHNN, SYGVQD (reference sequence). The J segment lost 5 bases and the V segment lost 5 bases, leaving 3 bases of the junction unmatched. The chain employs TRBV10-1 and TRBJ2-4; 7 bases are a match to TRBD1. The specimen comprised CD4+ or CD8+ T cells sorted from blood, sampled in a trial of the OX40 agonist ivuxolimab. This TCR came from an adult with an advanced solid tumor such as melanoma, head and neck, liver or kidney cancer. The CDR3 DNA follows: TGCGCCAGCAGTTCTGACAGGGAAAACATTCAGTACTTC. Residues: CASSSDRENIQYF.